The clone carrying this T cell receptor (beta chain) came up many times. This CDR3 region has 13 residues. Germline lookup yields CDR1 SGHVS and CDR2 FNYEAQ. J was trimmed by 7 bases and V by 1 base; bases with no gene match: 2. These data come from a study of neurological immune-mediated disorders. TCRdb re-derived calls from the 5' RACE reads in MiXCR, one entry per CDR3 protein. The data contain about 74,000 distinct CDR3 sequences, roughly 5.6% of them seen just once; the ten biggest clones take up 6% to 9.5%. This chain uses TRBV7-6 with TRBJ2-7; 9 bases match TRBD2. This clonotype originated in a man between 18 and 35 years old with multiple sclerosis. The sample taken for sequencing was PBMCs. CDR3 sequence (DNA): TGTGCCAGCAGCTTAGAGCTAGCGGGAGAGCAGTACTTC. It yields the protein CASSLELAGEQYF. The complete variable domain, with remaining parts taken from reference TRBV7-6 and TRBJ2-7, reads GAGVSQSPRYKVTKRGQDVALRCDPISGHVSLYWYRQALGQGPEFLTYFNYEAQQDKSGLPNDRFSAERPEGSISTLTIQRTEQRDSAMYRCASSLELAGEQYFGPGTRLTVT.